This entry concerns a single TCR beta chain. Its antigen is currently unknown. These data belong to a study of T cells in Graves' hyperthyroidism and ophthalmopathy. This CDR3 has 15 amino acids. Unmatched junction bases numbered 2, after V lost 0 bases and J lost 4 bases. Germline V lookup: CDR1 GTSNPN, CDR2 SVGIG (reference sequence). Researchers took RNA transcripts and amplified the TCR beta CDR3 regions from them. The HTBI primer set was used in a first-round RT-PCR of the TCR CDR3. TCRdb fed the multiplex PCR reads into MiXCR, producing one record per CDR3 protein. Of 600,000 or so distinct CDR3 sequences listed, about 15% were seen once; the top ten hold under 15%. Study-level points and caveats: Onset of ophthalmopathy came a median approximately 6.5 months after the model predicted it. Most expanded thyroid clonotypes above 0.001 recurred in blood.

Exclusion followed for patients with uncontrolled infection, other autoimmune disease, pregnancy or lactation. Orbital computed tomography and thyroid ultrasound, together with serum TRAb and thyroxine and clinical symptoms, were used for diagnoses. The receptor was isolated from a woman aged 45 to 65 with Graves' ophthalmopathy. The sequenced sample was blood. The chain is built from TRBV30 and TRBJ2-2; 10 nucleotides match TRBD2. The CDR3 sequence is CAWSVAGGSTGELFF. DNA for the CDR3: TGTGCCTGGAGTGTAGCGGGAGGGAGCACCGGGGAGCTGTTTTTT.